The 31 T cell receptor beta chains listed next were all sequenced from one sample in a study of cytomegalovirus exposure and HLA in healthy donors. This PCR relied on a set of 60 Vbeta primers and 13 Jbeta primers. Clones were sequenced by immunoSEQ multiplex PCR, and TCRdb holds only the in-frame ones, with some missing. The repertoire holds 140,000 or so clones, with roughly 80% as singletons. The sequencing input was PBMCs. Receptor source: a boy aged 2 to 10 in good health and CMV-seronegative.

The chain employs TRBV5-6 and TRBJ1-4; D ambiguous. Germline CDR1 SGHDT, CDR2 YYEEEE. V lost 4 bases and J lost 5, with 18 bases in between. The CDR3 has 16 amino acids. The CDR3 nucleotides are TGTGCCAGCAGCCTCCGCCCGAGACTCTCGAATGAAAAACTGTTTTTT. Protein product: CASSLRPRLSNEKLFF.

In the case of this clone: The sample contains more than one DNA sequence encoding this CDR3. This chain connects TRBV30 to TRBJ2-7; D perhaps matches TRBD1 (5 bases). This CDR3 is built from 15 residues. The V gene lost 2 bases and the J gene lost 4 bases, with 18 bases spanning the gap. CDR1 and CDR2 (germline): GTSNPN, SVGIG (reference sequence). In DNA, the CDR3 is TGTGCCTGGAGTCCGCATACGGTGGGGCCATACGAGCAGTACTTC. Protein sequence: CAWSPHTVGPYEQYF. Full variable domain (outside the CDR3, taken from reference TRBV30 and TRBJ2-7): SQTIHQWPATLVQPVGSPLSLECTVEGTSNPNLYWYRQAAGRGLQLLFYSVGIGQISSEVPQNLSASRPQDRQFILSSKKLLLSDSGFYLCAWSPHTVGPYEQYFGPGTRLTVT.

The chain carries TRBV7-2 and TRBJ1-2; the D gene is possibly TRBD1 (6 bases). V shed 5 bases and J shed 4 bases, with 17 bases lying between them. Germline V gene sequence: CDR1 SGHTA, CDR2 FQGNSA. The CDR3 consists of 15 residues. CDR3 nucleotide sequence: TGTGCCAGCAGCCCGGGGGGCCGGACGGGCTATGGCTACACCTTC. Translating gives CASSPGGRTGYGYTF.

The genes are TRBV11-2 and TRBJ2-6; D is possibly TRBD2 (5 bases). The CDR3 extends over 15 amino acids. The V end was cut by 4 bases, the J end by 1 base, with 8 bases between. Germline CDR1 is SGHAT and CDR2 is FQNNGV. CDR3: CASSSRGSGANVLTF. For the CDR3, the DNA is TGTGCCAGCAGCTCCCGCGGGTCTGGGGCCAACGTCCTGACTTTC.

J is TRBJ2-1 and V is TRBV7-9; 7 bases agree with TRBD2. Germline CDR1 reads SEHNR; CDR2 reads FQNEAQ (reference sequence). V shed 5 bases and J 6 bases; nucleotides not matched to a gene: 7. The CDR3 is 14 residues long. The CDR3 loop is CASSPGGGVNEQFF. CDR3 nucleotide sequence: TGTGCCAGCAGCCCGGGGGGTGGTGTCAATGAGCAGTTCTTC.

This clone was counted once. DNA for the CDR3: TGTGCCAGCAGCGTAGGTGGGGGGGGCTACGAGCAGTACTTC. Translating it yields CASSVGGGGYEQYF. This sequence joins TRBV9 and TRBJ2-7; 7 bases map to TRBD2. Germline V gives CDR1 SGDLS, CDR2 YYNGEE. Trimming cost V 0 bases and J 3 bases; bases outside gene matches: 3. The CDR3 totals 14 residues.

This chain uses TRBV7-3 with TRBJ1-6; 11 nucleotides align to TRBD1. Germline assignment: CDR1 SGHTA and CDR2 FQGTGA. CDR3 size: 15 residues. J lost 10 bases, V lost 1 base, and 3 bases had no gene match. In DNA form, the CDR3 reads TGTGCCAGCAGCTTAAGGGGGACAGGGGGGTCACCCCTCCACTTT. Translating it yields CASSLRGTGGSPLHF.

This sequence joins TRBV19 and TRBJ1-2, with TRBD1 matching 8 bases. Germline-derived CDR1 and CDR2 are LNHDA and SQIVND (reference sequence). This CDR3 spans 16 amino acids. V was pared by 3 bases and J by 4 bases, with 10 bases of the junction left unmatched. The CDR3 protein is CASSISVQGAVYGYTF. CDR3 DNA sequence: TGTGCCAGTAGTATTTCGGTCCAGGGGGCGGTCTATGGCTACACCTTC.

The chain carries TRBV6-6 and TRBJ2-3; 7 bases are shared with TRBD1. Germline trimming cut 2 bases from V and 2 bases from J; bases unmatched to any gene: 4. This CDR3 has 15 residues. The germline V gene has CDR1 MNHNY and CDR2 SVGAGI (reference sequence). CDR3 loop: CASSYQGQNTDTQYF. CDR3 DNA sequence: TGTGCCAGCAGTTACCAGGGACAGAACACAGATACGCAGTATTTT.

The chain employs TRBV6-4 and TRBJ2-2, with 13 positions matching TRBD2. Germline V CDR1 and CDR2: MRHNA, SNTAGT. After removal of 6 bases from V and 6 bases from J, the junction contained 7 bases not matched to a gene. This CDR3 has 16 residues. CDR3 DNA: TGTGCCAGCAGAAGAGAGGGACTAGCGGGGTCCGGGGAGCTGTTTTTT. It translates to CASRREGLAGSGELFF.

The CDR3 DNA sequence: TGCACCAGCAGCCCGGACAGATTCTATTCGGCTGAAGCTTTCTTT. It is translated as CTSSPDRFYSAEAFF. The chain uses TRBV1 and TRBJ1-1; TRBD1, the D gene given by the table, was not confirmed from the DNA. TRBV1 is classified as a pseudogene. There are 15 residues in the CDR3.

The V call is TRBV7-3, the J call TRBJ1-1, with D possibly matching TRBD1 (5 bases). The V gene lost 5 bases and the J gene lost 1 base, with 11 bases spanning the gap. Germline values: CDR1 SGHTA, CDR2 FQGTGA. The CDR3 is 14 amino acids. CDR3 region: CASSPVGPNTEAFF. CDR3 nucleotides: TGTGCCAGCAGCCCCGTGGGGCCGAACACTGAAGCTTTCTTT.

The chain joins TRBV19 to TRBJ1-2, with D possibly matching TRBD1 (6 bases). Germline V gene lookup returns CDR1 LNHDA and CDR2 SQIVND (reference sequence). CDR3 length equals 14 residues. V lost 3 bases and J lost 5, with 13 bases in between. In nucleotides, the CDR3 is TGTGCCAGTAGTATGGGGGCAGAAAGTTATGGCTACACCTTC. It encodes CASSMGAESYGYTF.

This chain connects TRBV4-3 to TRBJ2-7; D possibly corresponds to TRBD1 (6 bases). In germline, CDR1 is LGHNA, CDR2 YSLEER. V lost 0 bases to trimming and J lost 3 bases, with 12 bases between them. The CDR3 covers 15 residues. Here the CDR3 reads CASSQELQGRYEQYF. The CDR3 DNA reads TGCGCCAGCAGCCAAGAACTTCAGGGGCGCTACGAGCAGTACTTC.

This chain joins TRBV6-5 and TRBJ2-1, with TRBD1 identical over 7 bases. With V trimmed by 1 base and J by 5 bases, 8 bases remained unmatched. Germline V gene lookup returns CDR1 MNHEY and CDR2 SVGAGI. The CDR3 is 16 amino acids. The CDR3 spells CASSYLMTGSNNEQFF. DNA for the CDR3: TGTGCCAGCAGTTACTTGATGACAGGGAGCAACAATGAGCAGTTCTTC.

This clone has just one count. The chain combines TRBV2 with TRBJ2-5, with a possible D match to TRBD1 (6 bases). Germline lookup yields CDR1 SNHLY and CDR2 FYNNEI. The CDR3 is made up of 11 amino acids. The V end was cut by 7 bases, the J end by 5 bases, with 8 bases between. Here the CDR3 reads CASKGDETQYF. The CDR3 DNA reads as TGTGCCAGCAAGGGGGACGAGACCCAGTACTTC.

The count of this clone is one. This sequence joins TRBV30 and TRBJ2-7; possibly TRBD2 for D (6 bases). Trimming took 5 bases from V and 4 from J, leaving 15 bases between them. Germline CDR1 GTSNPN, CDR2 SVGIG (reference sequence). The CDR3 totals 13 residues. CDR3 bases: TGTGCCTGGTCCCCGGGGGTCGGATACGAGCAGTACTTC. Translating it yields CAWSPGVGYEQYF.

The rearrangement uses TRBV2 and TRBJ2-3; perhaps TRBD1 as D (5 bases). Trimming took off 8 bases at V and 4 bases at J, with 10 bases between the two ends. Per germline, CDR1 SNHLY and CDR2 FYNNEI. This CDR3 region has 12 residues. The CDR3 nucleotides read TGTGCCAGCCGCAGACAGTCAGATACGCAGTATTTT. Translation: CASRRQSDTQYF.

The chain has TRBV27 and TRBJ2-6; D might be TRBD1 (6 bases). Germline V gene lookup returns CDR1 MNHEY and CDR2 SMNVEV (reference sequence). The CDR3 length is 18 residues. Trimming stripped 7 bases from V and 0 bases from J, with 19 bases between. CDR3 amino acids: CASTFLGTPNSGANVLTF. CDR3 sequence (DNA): TGTGCCAGCACCTTTCTTGGGACACCAAACTCTGGGGCCAACGTCCTGACTTTC. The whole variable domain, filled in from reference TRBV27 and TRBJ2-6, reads EAQVTQNPRYLITVTGKKLTVTCSQNMNHEYMSWYRQDPGLGLRQIYYSMNVEVTDKGDVPEGYKVSRKEKRNFPLILESPSPNQTSLYFCASTFLGTPNSGANVLTFGAGSRLTVL.

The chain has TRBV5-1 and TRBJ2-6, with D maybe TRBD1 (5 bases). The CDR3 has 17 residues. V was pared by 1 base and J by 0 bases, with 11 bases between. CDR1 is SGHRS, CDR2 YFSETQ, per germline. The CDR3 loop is CASSLSLQDSGANVLTF. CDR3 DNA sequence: TGCGCCAGCAGCTTGAGCCTACAGGACTCTGGGGCCAACGTCCTGACTTTC.

The CDR3 protein is CASSVVATSPGELFF. The CDR3 DNA reads TGTGCCAGCAGCGTAGTAGCCACTTCCCCCGGGGAGCTGTTTTTT. This chain connects TRBV9 to TRBJ2-2, with D unresolved. The V end was cut by 0 bases, the J end by 6 bases, with 12 bases between. Looked up from germline, CDR1 is SGDLS and CDR2 is YYNGEE. The length of the CDR3 is 15 residues.

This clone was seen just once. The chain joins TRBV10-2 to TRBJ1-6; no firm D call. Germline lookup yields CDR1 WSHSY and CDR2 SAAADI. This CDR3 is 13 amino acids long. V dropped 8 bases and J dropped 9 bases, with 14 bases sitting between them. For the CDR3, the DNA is TGCGCCAGCGCCGGCCCACCGGGTTCACCCCTCCACTTT. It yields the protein CASAGPPGSPLHF.

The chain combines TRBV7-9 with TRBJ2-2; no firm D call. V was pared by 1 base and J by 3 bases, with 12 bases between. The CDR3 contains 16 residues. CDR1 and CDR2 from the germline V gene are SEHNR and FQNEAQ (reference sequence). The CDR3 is CASSLVPVRYTGELFF. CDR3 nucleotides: TGTGCCAGCAGCTTAGTTCCTGTCCGTTACACCGGGGAGCTGTTTTTT.

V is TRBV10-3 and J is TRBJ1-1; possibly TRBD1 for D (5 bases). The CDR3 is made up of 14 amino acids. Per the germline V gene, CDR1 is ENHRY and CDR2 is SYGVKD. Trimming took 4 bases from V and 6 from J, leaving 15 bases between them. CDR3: CAISVGGRLAEAFF. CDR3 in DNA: TGTGCCATCAGTGTCGGGGGACGGTTGGCTGAAGCTTTCTTT.

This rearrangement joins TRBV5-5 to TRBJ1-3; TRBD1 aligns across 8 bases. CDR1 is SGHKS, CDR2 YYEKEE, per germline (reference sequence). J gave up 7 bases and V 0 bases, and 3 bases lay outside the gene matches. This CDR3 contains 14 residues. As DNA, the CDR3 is TGTGCCAGCAGCTTGGGGACAGGGCCCAACACCATATATTTT. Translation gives CASSLGTGPNTIYF.

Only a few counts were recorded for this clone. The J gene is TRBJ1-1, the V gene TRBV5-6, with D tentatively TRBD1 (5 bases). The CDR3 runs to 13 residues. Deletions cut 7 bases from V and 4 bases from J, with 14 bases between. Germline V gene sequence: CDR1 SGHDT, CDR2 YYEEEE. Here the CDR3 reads CASDRGVITEAFF. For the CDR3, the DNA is TGTGCCAGCGATCGGGGGGTGATCACTGAAGCTTTCTTT.

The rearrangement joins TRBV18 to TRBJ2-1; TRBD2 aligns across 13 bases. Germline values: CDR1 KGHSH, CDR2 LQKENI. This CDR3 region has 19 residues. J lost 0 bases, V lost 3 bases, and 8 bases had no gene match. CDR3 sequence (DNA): TGTGCCAGCTCACCGATAACTAGCGGGAGGGCCCACTCCTACAATGAGCAGTTCTTC. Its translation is CASSPITSGRAHSYNEQFF.

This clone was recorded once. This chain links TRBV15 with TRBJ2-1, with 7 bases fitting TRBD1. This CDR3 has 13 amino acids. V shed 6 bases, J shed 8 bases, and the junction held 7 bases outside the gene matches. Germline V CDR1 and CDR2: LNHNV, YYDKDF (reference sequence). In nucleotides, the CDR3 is TGTGCCACCAGTAAGGGGGCTCAATATGAGCAGTTCTTC. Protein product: CATSKGAQYEQFF. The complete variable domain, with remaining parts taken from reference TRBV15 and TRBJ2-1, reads DAMVIQNPRYQVTQFGKPVTLSCSQTLNHNVMYWYQQKSSQAPKLLFHYYDKDFNNEADTPDNFQSRRPNTSFCFLDIRSPGLGDTAMYLCATSKGAQYEQFFGPGTRLTVL.

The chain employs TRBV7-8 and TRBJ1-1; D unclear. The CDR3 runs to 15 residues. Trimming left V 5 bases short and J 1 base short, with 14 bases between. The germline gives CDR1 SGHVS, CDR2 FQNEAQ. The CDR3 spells CASSPRATANTEAFF. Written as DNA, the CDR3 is TGTGCCAGCAGCCCAAGAGCAACAGCGAACACTGAAGCTTTCTTT.

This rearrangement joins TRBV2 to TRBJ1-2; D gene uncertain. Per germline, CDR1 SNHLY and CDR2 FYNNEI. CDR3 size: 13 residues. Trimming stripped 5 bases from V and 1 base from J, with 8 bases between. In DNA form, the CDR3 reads TGTGCCAGCAGTAGCAGGAATAACTATGGCTACACCTTC. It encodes CASSSRNNYGYTF. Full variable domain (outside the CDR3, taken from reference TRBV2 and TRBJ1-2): EPEVTQTPSHQVTQMGQEVILRCVPISNHLYFYWYRQILGQKVEFLVSFYNNEISEKSEIFDDQFSVERPDGSNFTLKIRSTKLEDSAMYFCASSSRNNYGYTFGSGTRLTVV.

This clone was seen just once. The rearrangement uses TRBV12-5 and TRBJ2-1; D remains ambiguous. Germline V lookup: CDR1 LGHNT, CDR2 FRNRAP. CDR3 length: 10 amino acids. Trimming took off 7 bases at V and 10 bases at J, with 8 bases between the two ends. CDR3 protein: CASALREQFF. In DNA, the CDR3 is TGTGCTAGTGCTCTGAGGGAGCAGTTCTTC.